This T cell receptor beta chain appears in the sequencing data of a study of blood T cell repertoires in COVID-19. Assay: immunoSEQ multiplex PCR; the TCRdb copy retains only in-frame clones and omits some. The sample includes about 200,000 clones, around 86% of them seen just once. Sequenced sample: PBMCs or T cells enriched from blood (not recorded which). This sequence was found in a man in his forties with acute COVID-19.

The CDR3 sequence is CASSLAAATPGTEAFF. The DNA for the CDR3 is TGTGCCAGCAGCTTGGCGGCAGCAACCCCAGGCACTGAAGCTTTCTTT. The gene calls are TRBV5-4 and TRBJ1-1, with unresolved D. The CDR3 runs to 16 residues. Trimming shortened V by 0 bases and J by 4 bases, and 16 bases separated the two germline ends. In germline, CDR1 is SGHNT, CDR2 YYREEE (reference sequence).